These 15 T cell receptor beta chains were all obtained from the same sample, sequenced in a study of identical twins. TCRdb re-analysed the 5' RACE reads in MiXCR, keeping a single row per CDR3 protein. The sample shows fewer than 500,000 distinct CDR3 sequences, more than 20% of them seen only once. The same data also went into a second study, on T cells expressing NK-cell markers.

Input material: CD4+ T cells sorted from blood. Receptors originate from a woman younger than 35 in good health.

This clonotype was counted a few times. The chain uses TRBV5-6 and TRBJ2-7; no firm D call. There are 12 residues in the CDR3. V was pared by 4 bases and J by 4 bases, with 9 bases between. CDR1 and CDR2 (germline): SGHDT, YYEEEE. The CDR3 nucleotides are TGTGCCAGCAGCCTACAGCTGTACGAGCAGTACTTC. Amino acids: CASSLQLYEQYF.

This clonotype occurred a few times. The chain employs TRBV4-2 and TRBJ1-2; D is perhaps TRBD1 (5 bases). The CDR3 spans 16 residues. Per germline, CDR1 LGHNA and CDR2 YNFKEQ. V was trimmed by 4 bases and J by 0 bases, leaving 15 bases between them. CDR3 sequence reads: CASSRDQRSTNYGYTF. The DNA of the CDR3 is TGTGCCAGCAGCCGGGACCAGCGGAGTACTAACTATGGCTACACCTTC.

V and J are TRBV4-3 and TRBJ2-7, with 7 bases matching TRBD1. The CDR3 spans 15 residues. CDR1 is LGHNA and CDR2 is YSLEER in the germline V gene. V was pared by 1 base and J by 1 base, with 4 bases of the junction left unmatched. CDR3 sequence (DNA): TGCGCCAGCAGCCAAGCACAGGGGTCGTCCTACGAGCAGTACTTC. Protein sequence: CASSQAQGSSYEQYF.

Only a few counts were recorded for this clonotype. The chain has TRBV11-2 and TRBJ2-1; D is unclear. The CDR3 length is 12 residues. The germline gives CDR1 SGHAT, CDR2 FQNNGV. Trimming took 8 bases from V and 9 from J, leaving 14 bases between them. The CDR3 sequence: CASSKGVSEQFF. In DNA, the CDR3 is TGTGCCAGCTCCAAAGGAGTCAGTGAGCAGTTCTTC.

The CDR3 spells CSVVTSAGTYEQYF. CDR3 nucleotides: TGCAGCGTTGTGACTTCAGCGGGGACTTACGAGCAGTACTTC. The chain employs TRBV29-1 and TRBJ2-7; 7 bases agree with TRBD2. V lost 4 bases to trimming and J lost 4 bases; unmatched junction nucleotides: 10. The germline gives CDR1 SQVTM, CDR2 ANQGSEA. CDR3 length: 14 residues.

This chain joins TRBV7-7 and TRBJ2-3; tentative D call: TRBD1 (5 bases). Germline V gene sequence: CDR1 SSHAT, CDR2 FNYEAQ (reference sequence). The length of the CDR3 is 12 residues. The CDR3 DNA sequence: TGTGCTAGCCCAGGGATTGCCGATACGCAGTATTTT. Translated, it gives CASPGIADTQYF.

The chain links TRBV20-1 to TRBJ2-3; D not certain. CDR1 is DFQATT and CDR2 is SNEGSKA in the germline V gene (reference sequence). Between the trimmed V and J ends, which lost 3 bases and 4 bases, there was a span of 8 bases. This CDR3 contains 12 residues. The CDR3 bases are TGCAGTGCTAGCATATGGTCAGATACGCAGTATTTT. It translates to CSASIWSDTQYF.

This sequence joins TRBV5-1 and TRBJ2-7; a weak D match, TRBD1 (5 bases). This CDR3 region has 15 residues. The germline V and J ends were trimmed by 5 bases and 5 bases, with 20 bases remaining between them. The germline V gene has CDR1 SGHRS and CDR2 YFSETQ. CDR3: CASSGAVNHGDEQYF. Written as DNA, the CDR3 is TGCGCCAGCAGTGGGGCAGTCAATCATGGCGACGAGCAGTACTTC.

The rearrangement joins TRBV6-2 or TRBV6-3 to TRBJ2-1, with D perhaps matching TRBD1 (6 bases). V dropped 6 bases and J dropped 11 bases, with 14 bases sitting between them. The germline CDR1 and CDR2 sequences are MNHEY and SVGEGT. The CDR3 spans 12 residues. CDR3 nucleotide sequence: TGTGCCAGCAGCCACAGGGACCCACAGCAGTTCTTC. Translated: CASSHRDPQQFF.

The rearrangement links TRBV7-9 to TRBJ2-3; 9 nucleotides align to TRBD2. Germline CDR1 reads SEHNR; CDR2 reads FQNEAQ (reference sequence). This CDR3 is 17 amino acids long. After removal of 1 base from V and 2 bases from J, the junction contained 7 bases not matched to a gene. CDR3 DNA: TGTGCCAGCAGCTTAGGGTCGGCTAGCGGGATCACAGATACGCAGTATTTT. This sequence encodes CASSLGSASGITDTQYF.

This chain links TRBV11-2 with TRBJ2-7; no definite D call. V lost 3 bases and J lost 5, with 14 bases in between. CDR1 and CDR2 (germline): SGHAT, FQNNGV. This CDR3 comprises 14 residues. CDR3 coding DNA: TGTGCCAGCAGCTTCGGCCTGCTGGGGAACGAGCAGTACTTC. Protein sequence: CASSFGLLGNEQYF.

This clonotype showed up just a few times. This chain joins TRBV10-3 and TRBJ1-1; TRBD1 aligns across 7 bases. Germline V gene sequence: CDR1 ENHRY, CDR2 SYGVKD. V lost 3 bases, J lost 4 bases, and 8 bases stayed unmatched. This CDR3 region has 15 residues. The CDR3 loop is CAISDGAGGITEAFF. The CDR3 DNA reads TGTGCCATCAGTGATGGGGCAGGGGGGATCACTGAAGCTTTCTTT.

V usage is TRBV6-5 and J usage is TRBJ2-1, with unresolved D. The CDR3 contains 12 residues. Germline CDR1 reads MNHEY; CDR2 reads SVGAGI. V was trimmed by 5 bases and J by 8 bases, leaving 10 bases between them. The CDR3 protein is CASSRAGHEQFF. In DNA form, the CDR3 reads TGTGCCAGCAGTAGGGCCGGGCATGAGCAGTTCTTC.

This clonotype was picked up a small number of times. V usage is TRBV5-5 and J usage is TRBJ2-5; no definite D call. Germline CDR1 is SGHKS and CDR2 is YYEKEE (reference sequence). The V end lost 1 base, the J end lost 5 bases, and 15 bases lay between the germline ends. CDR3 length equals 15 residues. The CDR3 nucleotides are TGTGCCAGCAGCTTGAGAGCCCTCGTCTTGGAGACCCAGTACTTC. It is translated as CASSLRALVLETQYF.

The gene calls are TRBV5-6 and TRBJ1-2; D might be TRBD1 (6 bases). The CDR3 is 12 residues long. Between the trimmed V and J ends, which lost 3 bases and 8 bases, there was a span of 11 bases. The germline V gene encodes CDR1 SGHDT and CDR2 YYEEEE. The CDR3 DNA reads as TGTGCCAGCAGCTACCCGGACAGAGGCTACACCTTC. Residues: CASSYPDRGYTF.